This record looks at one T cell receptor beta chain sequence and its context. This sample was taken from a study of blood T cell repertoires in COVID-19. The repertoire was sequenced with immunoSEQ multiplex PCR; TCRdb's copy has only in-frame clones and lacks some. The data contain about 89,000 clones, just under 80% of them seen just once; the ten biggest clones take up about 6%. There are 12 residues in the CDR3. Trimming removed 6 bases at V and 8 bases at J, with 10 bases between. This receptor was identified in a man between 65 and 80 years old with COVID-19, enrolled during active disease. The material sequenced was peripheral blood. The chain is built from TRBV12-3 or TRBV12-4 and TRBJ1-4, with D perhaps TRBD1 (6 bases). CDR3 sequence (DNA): TGTGCCAGCAGCTTGAGGGGGGAAAAACTGTTTTTT. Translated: CASSLRGEKLFF.